These 14 T cell receptor beta chains came from one sample sequenced in a study of blood T cell repertoires in COVID-19. Profiled with immunoSEQ multiplex PCR; TCRdb holds only in-frame clones, not every one. The sample holds about 27,000 clones; roughly 80% are singletons and the top ten take under 75%. Sequencing was performed on peripheral blood. These receptor sequences come from a woman of 80 years or more with acute or convalescent COVID-19.

This sequence joins TRBV15 and TRBJ1-2; D not certain. The V end lost 0 bases, the J end lost 0 bases, and 5 bases lay between the germline ends. The CDR3 has 14 residues. Germline CDR1 is LNHNV and CDR2 is YYDKDF (reference sequence). CDR3 region: CATSRDTTNYGYTF. The CDR3 DNA reads as TGTGCCACCAGCAGAGATACAACTAACTATGGCTACACCTTC.

The rearrangement joins TRBV2 to TRBJ2-7, with D perhaps TRBD2 (5 bases). CDR3 length: 13 amino acids. The V gene lost 1 base and the J gene lost 3 bases, with 7 bases spanning the gap. The V gene's germline CDR1 is SNHLY and CDR2 FYNNEI. DNA of the CDR3: TGTGCCAGCAGTGAAGAAGCGGTCTACGAGCAGTACTTC. It codes for CASSEEAVYEQYF.

The chain couples TRBV7-2 to TRBJ2-7; possibly TRBD1 for D (5 bases). CDR1 and CDR2 (germline): SGHTA, FQGNSA. Trimming removed 4 bases from V and 6 bases from J, with 13 bases in between. The CDR3 is made up of 13 amino acids. DNA for the CDR3: TGTGCCAGCAGCTCAGTCAGGGAAGGCGAGCAGTACTTC. It encodes CASSSVREGEQYF.

This clone was observed a handful of times. This chain uses TRBV7-3 with TRBJ2-2, with 9 bases lining up with TRBD1. The CDR3 spans 16 residues. V trimming: 4 bases; J trimming: 0 bases; junction bases outside the gene matches: 3. CDR1 SGHTA and CDR2 FQGTGA come from the germline V gene. In DNA, the CDR3 is TGTGCCAGCAGCTCCAGACAGGGGGCGAACACCGGGGAGCTGTTTTTT. Its translation: CASSSRQGANTGELFF.

This clone was found once. The J gene is TRBJ2-3, the V gene TRBV12-3 or TRBV12-4; D unresolved. The CDR3 is made up of 12 amino acids. Trimming took off 8 bases at V and 2 bases at J, with 8 bases between the two ends. The DNA for the CDR3 is TGTGCCAGCGCGGCCTTCACAGATACGCAGTATTTT. It yields the protein CASAAFTDTQYF.

The genes are TRBV27 and TRBJ1-5; 7 bases match TRBD1. The CDR3 is 14 residues long. Germline lookup yields CDR1 MNHEY and CDR2 SMNVEV (reference sequence). J gave up 5 bases and V 5 bases, and 6 bases lay outside the gene matches. The CDR3 here is CASSLRQGYQPQHF. The CDR3 DNA reads TGTGCCAGCAGTCTCAGACAGGGCTATCAGCCCCAGCATTTT.

This clone was seen more than once but under ten times. The rearrangement links TRBV6-2 or TRBV6-3 to TRBJ1-5; 7 bases match TRBD1. CDR1 is MNHEY and CDR2 is SVGEGT in the germline V gene. The CDR3 consists of 16 residues. Trimming cost V 2 bases and J 6 bases; bases outside gene matches: 10. The CDR3 protein is CASSYDPGGSSQPQHF. CDR3 nucleotides: TGTGCCAGCAGTTACGACCCAGGGGGGTCGAGTCAGCCCCAGCATTTT.

This chain uses TRBV5-1 with TRBJ2-5; the D gene is possibly TRBD1 (5 bases). V lost 4 bases and J 5 bases, leaving 15 bases between the germline ends. Germline V CDR1 and CDR2: SGHRS, YFSETQ. The CDR3 extends over 14 amino acids. The CDR3: CASSPTSGLETQYF. The CDR3 bases are TGCGCCAGCAGCCCAACTTCAGGGTTGGAGACCCAGTACTTC.

This clone was recorded only once. This chain uses TRBV15 with TRBJ2-1; 7 positions agree with TRBD2. The junction had 7 bases not matched to a gene; V was cut back by 3 bases and J by 8 bases. The germline V gene has CDR1 LNHNV and CDR2 YYDKDF (reference sequence). CDR3 length equals 14 residues. CDR3 coding DNA: TGTGCCACCAGCAGGGGTTCCGGGGGGTATGAGCAGTTCTTC. The encoded protein is CATSRGSGGYEQFF.

The chain carries TRBV2 and TRBJ1-1; D ambiguous. The germline gives CDR1 SNHLY, CDR2 FYNNEI. The CDR3 sequence is 12 residues long. Trimming took off 6 bases at V and 4 bases at J, with 9 bases between the two ends. The chain's CDR3 is CASRTRSTEAFF. The CDR3 coding sequence is TGTGCCAGCAGAACGAGGAGCACTGAAGCTTTCTTT.

V is TRBV5-1 and J is TRBJ2-1, with D tentatively TRBD2 (6 bases). Trimming cost V 2 bases and J 4 bases, with 13 bases left between them. The CDR3 sequence is 15 residues long. CDR1 is SGHRS, CDR2 YFSETQ, per germline. The CDR3 loop is CASSFVSGPYNEQFF. In nucleotides, the CDR3 is TGCGCCAGCAGCTTCGTTAGCGGACCGTACAATGAGCAGTTCTTC.

Only a few counts were recorded for this clone. The rearrangement joins TRBV4-1 to TRBJ2-7; 10 bases agree with TRBD2. This CDR3 is 16 amino acids long. Trimming at V came to 4 bases and at J to 2 bases, leaving 8 bases not matched to a gene. CDR1 and CDR2 from the germline V gene are MGHRA and YSYEKL. The CDR3 sequence: CASSPLLTSGTYEQYF. In nucleotides, the CDR3 is TGCGCCAGCAGCCCTCTCCTCACTAGCGGGACCTACGAGCAGTACTTC.

This chain joins TRBV10-2 and TRBJ1-6, with 8 bases fitting TRBD1. The germline V gene encodes CDR1 WSHSY and CDR2 SAAADI. The V gene end was trimmed by 2 bases and the J gene end by 9 bases; junction bases not matched to a gene: 6. There are 15 residues in the CDR3. CDR3 region: CASSETDRGGSPLHF. CDR3 in DNA: TGCGCCAGCAGTGAGACCGACAGGGGAGGTTCACCCCTCCACTTT.

The rearrangement links TRBV5-6 to TRBJ1-5; D perhaps matches TRBD1 (6 bases). Germline V lookup: CDR1 SGHDT, CDR2 YYEEEE. V shed 4 bases and J shed 7 bases, with 15 bases lying between them. The CDR3 runs to 14 residues. Written as DNA, the CDR3 is TGTGCCAGCAGCGATGGGACACGTACGCAGCCCCAGCATTTT. Translating it yields CASSDGTRTQPQHF. Looking up the rest from reference TRBV5-6 and TRBJ1-5 gives the full variable domain: DAGVTQSPTHLIKTRGQQVTLRCSPKSGHDTVSWYQQALGQGPQFIFQYYEEEERQRGNFPDRFSGHQFPNYSSELNVNALLLGDSALYLCASSDGTRTQPQHFGDGTRLSIL.